These 15 T cell receptor beta chains came from one sample sequenced in a study of radiotherapy plus CTLA-4 blockade in lung cancer. Assay used: immunoSEQ multiplex PCR; TCRdb lists only in-frame clones, some missing. The table shows about 100,000 clones, with 83% occurring only once. Sequenced material: peripheral blood, taken from a patient treated with radiotherapy plus ipilimumab. Receptors originate from a human donor with non-small cell lung cancer who had stable disease on radiotherapy plus ipilimumab.

As concerns this clone: Other nucleotide sequences from this sample produce the same CDR3. The chain recombines TRBV30 with TRBJ1-5; D might be TRBD1 (5 bases). Germline CDR1 and CDR2: GTSNPN and SVGIG (reference sequence). CDR3 size: 14 residues. Trimming took 2 bases from V and 4 from J, leaving 12 bases between them. CDR3 sequence: CAWSTGTPNQPQHF. The CDR3 nucleotides read TGTGCCTGGAGTACCGGGACCCCTAATCAGCCCCAGCATTTT.

The chain carries TRBV5-1 and TRBJ2-3, with D perhaps TRBD2 (6 bases). Trimming cost V 2 bases and J 1 base, with 14 bases left between them. CDR1 is SGHRS, CDR2 YFSETQ, per germline. The CDR3 spans 16 residues. The CDR3 here is CASSFTSQGGTDTQYF. CDR3 DNA: TGCGCCAGCAGCTTTACTAGCCAAGGAGGCACAGATACGCAGTATTTT.

The rearrangement links TRBV21-1 to TRBJ1-5. TRBV21-1 is listed as a pseudogene. The CDR3 length is 16 residues. CDR3 nucleotide sequence: TGTGCCAGCCGCACTCGGATAAGGTTAAGCAATCAGCCCCAGCATTTT. Amino acid sequence: CASRTRIRLSNQPQHF.

CDR3 region: CASSKRTSVAYEQYF. CDR3 sequence (DNA): TGCGCCAGCAGCAAAAGGACTAGCGTGGCCTACGAGCAGTACTTC. J is TRBJ2-7 and V is TRBV5-1; 9 bases agree with TRBD2. Germline CDR1 SGHRS, CDR2 YFSETQ. The CDR3 runs to 15 residues. V dropped 4 bases and J dropped 2; count of bases not matched to a gene: 7. Complete variable domain (other parts from reference TRBV5-1 and TRBJ2-7): KAGVTQTPRYLIKTRGQQVTLSCSPISGHRSVSWYQQTPGQGLQFLFEYFSETQRNKGNFPGRFSGRQFSNSRSEMNVSTLELGDSALYLCASSKRTSVAYEQYFGPGTRLTVT.

V and J are TRBV29-1 and TRBJ2-3; a weak D match, TRBD2 (6 bases). Germline-derived CDR1 and CDR2 are SQVTM and ANQGSEA. V was trimmed by 6 bases and J by 5 bases, leaving 18 bases between them. The CDR3 spans 14 residues. CDR3 coding DNA: TGCAGCGTCGCGGGGCTAGCAAAGGGAGATACGCAGTATTTT. Its translation: CSVAGLAKGDTQYF.

The CDR3 bases are TGTGCCAGCAGCCCCCCGTCTTCGGGTAATTCACCCCTCCACTTT. Translated: CASSPPSSGNSPLHF. The gene calls are TRBV7-9 and TRBJ1-6, with no clear D. The CDR3 covers 15 residues. V lost 5 bases, J lost 6 bases, and 14 bases lay in between. Germline loops: CDR1 SEHNR, CDR2 FQNEAQ (reference sequence).

This chain uses TRBV7-9 with TRBJ2-7; D is perhaps TRBD1 (5 bases). V lost 5 bases to trimming and J lost 3 bases, with 17 bases between them. The length of the CDR3 is 15 residues. Germline CDR1 and CDR2: SEHNR and FQNEAQ (reference sequence). The CDR3 nucleotides are TGTGCCAGCAGCCCCCTGGCTAGGGGCCACTACGAGCAGTACTTC. Its protein product is CASSPLARGHYEQYF.

CDR3 sequence (DNA): TGCGCCAGCAGCCAACCCCGACAGGCTAACTATGGCTACACCTTC. Its translation is CASSQPRQANYGYTF. This sequence joins TRBV4-1 and TRBJ1-2; possibly TRBD1 for D (6 bases). Germline V lookup: CDR1 MGHRA, CDR2 YSYEKL. The CDR3 runs to 15 residues. The V end lost 2 bases, the J end lost 0 bases, and 10 bases lay between the germline ends.

CDR3 sequence (DNA): TGTGCCAGCAGTACCCCCAGGGGTATGAACACTGAAGCTTTCTTT. It encodes CASSTPRGMNTEAFF. The rearrangement links TRBV28 to TRBJ1-1, with D perhaps TRBD1 (6 bases). The CDR3 length is 15 residues. From germline, CDR1 is MDHEN and CDR2 SYDVKM. Trimming pared 5 bases from V and 0 bases from J, leaving 13 bases between.

The genes are TRBV18 and TRBJ2-1; 9 bases are shared with TRBD2. The CDR3 consists of 16 residues. Germline CDR1 reads KGHSH; CDR2 reads LQKENI. V trimming: 3 bases; J trimming: 4 bases; junction bases outside the gene matches: 7. The CDR3 loop reads CASSPPSGVKYNEQFF. CDR3 nucleotide sequence: TGTGCCAGCTCACCGCCTAGCGGGGTAAAATACAATGAGCAGTTCTTC.

The V and J genes are TRBV19 and TRBJ1-3, with 9 bases matching TRBD1. The germline V gene encodes CDR1 LNHDA and CDR2 SQIVND (reference sequence). The CDR3 has 15 amino acids. V gave up 7 bases and J gave up 0 bases; unmatched junction bases: 4. The CDR3 loop reads CASIRTGASGNTIYF. In DNA, the CDR3 is TGTGCCAGTATAAGGACAGGGGCCTCTGGAAACACCATATATTTT.

This clone was seen just once. The V call is TRBV28, the J call TRBJ1-3, with D perhaps TRBD1 (6 bases). CDR1 MDHEN and CDR2 SYDVKM come from the germline V gene. V gave up 6 bases and J gave up 6 bases, with 12 bases separating them. This CDR3 comprises 13 residues. CDR3 nucleotides: TGTGCCAGCAGGGGGGGCGCAAAAAACACCATATATTTT. Its translation: CASRGGAKNTIYF.

The chain is built from TRBV6-1 and TRBJ2-2, with no clear D. Germline V lookup: CDR1 MNHNS, CDR2 SASEGT. Trimming shortened V by 8 bases and J by 4 bases, and 8 bases separated the two germline ends. The CDR3 is 12 amino acids. CDR3 bases: TGTGCCAGCGCTCAGAGCACCGGGGAGCTGTTTTTT. Its protein is CASAQSTGELFF.

The rearrangement joins TRBV2 to TRBJ1-5; TRBD1 might be the D (5 bases). The germline CDR1 and CDR2 sequences are SNHLY and FYNNEI. Trimming left V 3 bases short and J 2 bases short, with 14 bases between. CDR3 length equals 16 residues. In DNA form, the CDR3 reads TGTGCCAGCAGTGAGAAACCCGGGGCAGGCAATCAGCCCCAGCATTTT. Its translation is CASSEKPGAGNQPQHF.

This chain connects TRBV7-3 to TRBJ2-2; 7 bases are a match to TRBD1. Trimming cost V 4 bases and J 5 bases; bases outside gene matches: 13. The germline V gene has CDR1 SGHTA and CDR2 FQGTGA. CDR3 length: 17 residues. As DNA, the CDR3 is TGTGCCAGCAGCTCAACCCCCGAGGGGGCCAGGACCGGGGAGCTGTTTTTT. Translated, it gives CASSSTPEGARTGELFF.